This T cell receptor (beta chain) was observed in a study of low-dose radiotherapy and immunotherapy resistance in tumors. Study-level information: On a schedule of every two weeks, intravenous cyclophosphamide at a dose of 200 mg/m2 was delivered one day before each radiation and immunotherapy administration. Once cycle 1 day 1 began, patients took oral aspirin 300 mg daily for four cycles.

The CDR3 covers 15 residues. Trimming took 2 bases from V and 7 from J; bases not matched to a gene: 7. Germline CDR1 MNHEY, CDR2 SVGAGI. Over roughly 19 PCR cycles, TCRs were amplified from a constant-region primer and V-primer adapter. In TCRdb, the reads were re-called with MiXCR into one record per CDR3 protein. This sample carries some 53,000 distinct CDR3 sequences, approximately 35% of them seen once, and the ten largest clones take approximately 7.6%. Time point: after trial treatment. Described treatment: LDRT plus nivolumab, ipilimumab, low-dose cyclophosphamide and aspirin (RACIN trial). Patients with advanced, tumor-infiltrating lymphocyte-negative solid tumors were eligible.

The sequence was collected from a male donor with rectosigmoid adenocarcinoma. Sequenced here: PBMCs, sampled after low-dose radiotherapy plus immunotherapy. The chain combines TRBV6-5 with TRBJ2-1; 8 positions agree with TRBD2. The CDR3 DNA follows: TGTGCCAGCAGTTACGCCGGGAGGGAGGGAAATGAGCAGTTCTTC. It codes for CASSYAGREGNEQFF.